Below are 9 T cell receptor beta chains sequenced from a single sample in a study of blood T cell repertoires in COVID-19. Produced via immunoSEQ multiplex PCR; TCRdb's table is partial and in-frame only. There are over 150,000 clones in the sample; more than 75% occur only once, and just over 2.5% lies in the top ten. The sequenced sample consisted of peripheral blood. The source of these receptors is a woman of 80 years or more with COVID-19, enrolled during active disease.

The J gene is TRBJ1-2, the V gene TRBV18; 8 bases are a match to TRBD1. This CDR3 has 16 amino acids. Germline CDR1 reads KGHSH; CDR2 reads LQKENI. V was clipped by 2 bases and J by 1 base; unmatched bases: 6. The CDR3 sequence: CASSPAGTGVNYGYTF. CDR3 in DNA: TGTGCCAGCTCACCAGCCGGGACAGGAGTTAACTATGGCTACACCTTC.

The chain combines TRBV6-5 with TRBJ2-5, with 9 bases aligning to TRBD2. Germline CDR1 is MNHEY and CDR2 is SVGAGI. V lost 6 bases to trimming and J lost 5 bases; unmatched junction nucleotides: 10. The length of the CDR3 is 15 residues. Here the CDR3 reads CASRPTHLAGETQYF. The CDR3 DNA reads TGTGCCAGCAGACCGACGCACCTAGCGGGGGAGACCCAGTACTTC.

The chain combines TRBV28 with TRBJ1-2; D unclear. V lost 6 bases, J lost 0 bases, and 11 bases lay in between. CDR1 MDHEN and CDR2 SYDVKM come from the germline V gene. This CDR3 is 14 amino acids long. Written as DNA, the CDR3 is TGTGCCAGCAGGGGCCCACCAGCTAACTATGGCTACACCTTC. Residues: CASRGPPANYGYTF.

This clone was seen just once. The chain joins TRBV10-3 to TRBJ2-1; 11 bases line up with TRBD2. The CDR3 runs to 16 residues. Germline CDR1 and CDR2: ENHRY and SYGVKD. V lost 7 bases, J lost 5 bases, and 10 bases stayed unmatched. In DNA form, the CDR3 reads TGTGCCATCACTTCTACTACTAGCGGGGGTAACAATGAGCAGTTCTTC. Residues: CAITSTTSGGNNEQFF.

The CDR3 is CATRARGADTQYF. The CDR3 bases are TGTGCCACCAGAGCCAGGGGCGCAGATACGCAGTATTTT. J is TRBJ2-3 and V is TRBV24-1; possibly TRBD1 for D (6 bases). The CDR3 is made up of 13 amino acids. Per germline, CDR1 KGHDR and CDR2 SFDVKD. V was pared by 7 bases and J by 4 bases, with 11 bases between.

The CDR3 loop reads CATSNRQNQPQHF. CDR3 in DNA: TGTGCCACCAGTAATCGTCAGAATCAGCCCCAGCATTTT. The chain couples TRBV24-1 to TRBJ1-5; D not resolved. The CDR3 length is 13 residues. Germline loops: CDR1 KGHDR, CDR2 SFDVKD. Trimming removed 6 bases from V and 4 bases from J, with 9 bases in between.

This chain connects TRBV10-3 to TRBJ2-3; possible D gene TRBD2, 5 bases. V lost 8 bases and J 2 bases, leaving 14 bases between the germline ends. This CDR3 is 14 amino acids long. Germline CDR1 reads ENHRY; CDR2 reads SYGVKD. The CDR3 DNA follows: TGTGCCATCGGGAGAAGTGCCCCCACAGATACGCAGTATTTT. This sequence encodes CAIGRSAPTDTQYF.

V gene TRBV6-2 or TRBV6-3 combines with J gene TRBJ2-1; 13 bases line up with TRBD2. With 6 bases clipped from V and 7 bases from J, the junction kept 12 bases outside the gene matches. The germline V gene encodes CDR1 MNHEY and CDR2 SVGEGT. The CDR3 is made up of 17 amino acids. CDR3 protein: CASSPGLAGVVRNEQFF. The CDR3 bases are TGTGCCAGCAGCCCAGGACTAGCGGGAGTGGTAAGGAATGAGCAGTTCTTC.

The chain couples TRBV5-1 to TRBJ2-7; 7 nucleotides align to TRBD1. The CDR3 has 13 amino acids. Trimming cost V 0 bases and J 6 bases; bases outside gene matches: 3. Per the germline V gene, CDR1 is SGHRS and CDR2 is YFSETQ. CDR3 sequence reads: CASSLEAGGEQYF. The CDR3 DNA sequence: TGCGCCAGCAGCTTGGAGGCAGGGGGCGAGCAGTACTTC.